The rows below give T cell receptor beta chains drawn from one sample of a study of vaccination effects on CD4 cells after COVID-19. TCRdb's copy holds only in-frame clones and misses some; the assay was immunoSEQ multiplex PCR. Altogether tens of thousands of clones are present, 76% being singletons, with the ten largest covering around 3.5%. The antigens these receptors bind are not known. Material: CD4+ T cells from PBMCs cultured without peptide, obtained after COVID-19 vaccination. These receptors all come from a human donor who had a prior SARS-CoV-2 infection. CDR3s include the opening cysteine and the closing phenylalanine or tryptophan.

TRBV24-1 CATSDEDPTDTQYF
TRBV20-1 CRMDRGYEQYF
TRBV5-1 CASSWTGEYEQYF
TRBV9 CASSPQARGDIYGYTF
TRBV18 CASSPPRGHYGYTF
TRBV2 CASSLDRSNEQFF
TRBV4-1 CASSPTGSFYGYTF
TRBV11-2 CASSISSGSSYEQYF
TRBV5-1 CASSFSWERDTQYF
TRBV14 CASSQDRGLKTQYF
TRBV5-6 CASNRGGITGELFF
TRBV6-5 CASSYVPTETQYF
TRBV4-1 CASSQDRGSGSPDTQYF
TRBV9 CASSVESGGDYGYTF
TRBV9 CASSIGPQETQYF
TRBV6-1 CASCEGPRSPLHF
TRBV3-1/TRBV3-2 CASSLRPGQGLWDTEAFF
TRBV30 CAWNRDTSSPLHF
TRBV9 CASSVGDSTDTQYF
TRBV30 CAWRPQNTEAFF
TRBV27 CASSLPSGGGTEAFF
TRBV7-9 CASSFFQNTGTGELFF